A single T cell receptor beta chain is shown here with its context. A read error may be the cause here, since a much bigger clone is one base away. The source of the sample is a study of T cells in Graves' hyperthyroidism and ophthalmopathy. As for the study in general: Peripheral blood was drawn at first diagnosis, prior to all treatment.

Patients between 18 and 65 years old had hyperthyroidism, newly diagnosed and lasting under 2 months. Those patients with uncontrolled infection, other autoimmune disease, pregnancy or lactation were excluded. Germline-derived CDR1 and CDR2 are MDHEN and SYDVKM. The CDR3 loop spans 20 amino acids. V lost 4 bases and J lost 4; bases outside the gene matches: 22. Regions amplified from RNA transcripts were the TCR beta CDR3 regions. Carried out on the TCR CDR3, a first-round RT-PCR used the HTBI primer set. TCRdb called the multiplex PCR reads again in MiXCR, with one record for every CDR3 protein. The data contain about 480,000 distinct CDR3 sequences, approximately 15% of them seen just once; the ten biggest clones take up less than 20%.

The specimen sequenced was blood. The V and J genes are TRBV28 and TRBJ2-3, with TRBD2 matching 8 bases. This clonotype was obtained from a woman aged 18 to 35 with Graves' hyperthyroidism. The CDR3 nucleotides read TGTGCCAGCAGTTCCCCTAGGGTAACTCTAGCGGGCCACACCCCAGATACGCAGTATTTT. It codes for CASSSPRVTLAGHTPDTQYF.